This T cell receptor (beta chain) emerged from a study of quantifying T cell responses using KT2 cells. Study as a whole: RNA was reverse transcribed with TCR alpha and beta constant-region primers. Estimated efficiency of the T4 ligation step was above 8.5% under optimum conditions. A predetermined fluorescence threshold ended the second PCR, run as a qPCR.

Details on this clonotype: Its antigen remains unidentified.

Study-wide results and limits: KT2 clone alpha and beta sequence counts scaled linearly with input KT2 cell number.

V was pared by 7 bases and J by 1 base, with 16 bases between. CDR3 length: 16 residues. Germline CDR1 LNHNV, CDR2 YYDKDF (reference sequence). A range of KT2-to-PBMC ratios was made using fixed PBMC numbers. An oligo carrying a UMI was ligated to the cDNA 3' end. The first PCR ran approximately 4 cycles with an equimolar RC1.1 and RC1.2 beta primer mix. TCRdb analysed the UMI-ligation and nested PCR reads with MiXCR anew, one entry per CDR3 protein. The data show 30,000 or so distinct CDR3 sequences, with roughly 8% seen just once and approximately 14% held by the top ten. The rearrangement links TRBV15 to TRBJ1-4; D is possibly TRBD1 (6 bases). Source material: PBMCs spiked with cells of the T cell clone KT2. The source of this sequence is a human donor. CDR3 sequence: CATTYGGAGTNEKLFF. The CDR3 region has the DNA TGTGCCACCACCTACGGGGGGGCAGGAACTAATGAAAAACTGTTTTTT.